This note documents a single T cell receptor (beta chain) sequence. What it binds is not known. These data are taken from a study of identifying expanded T cells in peripheral blood. General study findings and limits: Two-week clone count variance significantly increased as total template count grew.

TCRdb's copy holds only in-frame clones and misses some; the assay was immunoSEQ multiplex PCR. The repertoire holds 60,000 to 80,000 clones, roughly nine tenths seen once, with more than 2.5% in the top ten. The CDR3 extends over 17 amino acids. Per the germline V gene, CDR1 is MNHEY and CDR2 is SMNVEV (reference sequence). Trimming removed 9 bases from V and 5 bases from J; junction bases left unmatched: 15. Healthy donors had no documented immune events, such as infections, while sampled. Sequenced: blood. This TCR was sampled from a person aged 18 to 75 in good health. This chain joins TRBV27 and TRBJ2-3; the match to TRBD2 covers 12 bases. CDR3 nucleotides: TGTGCCAGTGGGTTTCCGGGTCTAGCGGGGGGGCGAGATACGCAGTATTTT. Its translation: CASGFPGLAGGRDTQYF.